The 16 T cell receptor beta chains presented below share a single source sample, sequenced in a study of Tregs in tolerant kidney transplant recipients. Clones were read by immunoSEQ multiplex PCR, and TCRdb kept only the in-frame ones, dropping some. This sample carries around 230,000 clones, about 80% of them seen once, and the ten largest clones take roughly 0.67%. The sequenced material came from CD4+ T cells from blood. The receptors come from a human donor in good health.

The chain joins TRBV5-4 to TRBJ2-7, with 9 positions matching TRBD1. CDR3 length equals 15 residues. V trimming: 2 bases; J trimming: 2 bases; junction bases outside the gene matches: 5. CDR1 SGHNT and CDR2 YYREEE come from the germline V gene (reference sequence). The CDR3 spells CASSLGTGIPYEQYF. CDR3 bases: TGTGCCAGCAGCTTAGGGACAGGGATCCCCTACGAGCAGTACTTC. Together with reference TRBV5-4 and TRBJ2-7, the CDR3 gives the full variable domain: ETGVTQSPTHLIKTRGQQVTLRCSSQSGHNTVSWYQQALGQGPQFIFQYYREEENGRGNFPPRFSGLQFPNYSSELNVNALELDDSALYLCASSLGTGIPYEQYFGPGTRLTVT.

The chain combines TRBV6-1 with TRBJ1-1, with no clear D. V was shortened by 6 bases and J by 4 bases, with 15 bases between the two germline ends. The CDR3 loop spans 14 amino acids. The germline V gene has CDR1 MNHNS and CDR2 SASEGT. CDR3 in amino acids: CASSRIPGTTEAFF. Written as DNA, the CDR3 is TGTGCCAGCAGCCGGATTCCGGGTACCACTGAAGCTTTCTTT.

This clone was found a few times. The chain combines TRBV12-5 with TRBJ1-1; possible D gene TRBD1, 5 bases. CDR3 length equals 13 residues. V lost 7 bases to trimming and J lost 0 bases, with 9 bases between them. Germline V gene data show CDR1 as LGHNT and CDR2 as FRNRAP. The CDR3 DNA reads TGTGCTAGTGCTAGGGACCTGAACACTGAAGCTTTCTTT. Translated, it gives CASARDLNTEAFF.

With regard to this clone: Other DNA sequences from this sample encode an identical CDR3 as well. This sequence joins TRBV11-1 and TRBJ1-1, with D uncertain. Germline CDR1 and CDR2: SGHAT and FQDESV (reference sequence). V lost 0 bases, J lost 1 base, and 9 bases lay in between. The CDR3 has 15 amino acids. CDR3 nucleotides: TGTGCCAGCAGCTTAGCGCATAGTCGGAACACTGAAGCTTTCTTT. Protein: CASSLAHSRNTEAFF.

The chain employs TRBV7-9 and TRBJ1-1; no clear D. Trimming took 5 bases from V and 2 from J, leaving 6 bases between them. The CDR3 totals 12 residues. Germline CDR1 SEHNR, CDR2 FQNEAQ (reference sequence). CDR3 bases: TGTGCCAGCAGCCATACTAACACTGAAGCTTTCTTT. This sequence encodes CASSHTNTEAFF.

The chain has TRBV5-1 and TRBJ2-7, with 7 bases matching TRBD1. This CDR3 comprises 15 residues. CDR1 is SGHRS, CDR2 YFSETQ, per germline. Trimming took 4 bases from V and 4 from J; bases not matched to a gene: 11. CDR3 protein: CASSPSPGTVYEQYF. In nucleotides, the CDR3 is TGCGCCAGCAGCCCCTCACCCGGGACAGTTTACGAGCAGTACTTC.

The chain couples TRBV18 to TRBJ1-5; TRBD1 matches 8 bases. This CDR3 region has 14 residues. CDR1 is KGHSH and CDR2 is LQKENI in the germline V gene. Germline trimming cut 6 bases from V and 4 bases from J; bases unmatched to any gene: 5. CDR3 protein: CASSQDRENQPQHF. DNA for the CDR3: TGTGCCAGCTCCCAGGACAGGGAAAATCAGCCCCAGCATTTT.

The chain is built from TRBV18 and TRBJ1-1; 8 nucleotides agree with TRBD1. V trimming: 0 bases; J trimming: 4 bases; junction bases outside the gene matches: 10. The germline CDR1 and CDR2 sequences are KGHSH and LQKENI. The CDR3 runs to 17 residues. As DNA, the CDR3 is TGTGCCAGCTCACCACCTACCCAGGGGGCGCGGGGCACTGAAGCTTTCTTT. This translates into CASSPPTQGARGTEAFF.

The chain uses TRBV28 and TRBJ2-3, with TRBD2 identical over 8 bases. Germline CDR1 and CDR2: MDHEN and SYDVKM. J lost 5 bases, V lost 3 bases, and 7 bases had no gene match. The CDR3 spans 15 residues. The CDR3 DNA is TGTGCCAGCAGTTTTTTTAGCGGGAAGGGAGATACGCAGTATTTT. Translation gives CASSFFSGKGDTQYF.

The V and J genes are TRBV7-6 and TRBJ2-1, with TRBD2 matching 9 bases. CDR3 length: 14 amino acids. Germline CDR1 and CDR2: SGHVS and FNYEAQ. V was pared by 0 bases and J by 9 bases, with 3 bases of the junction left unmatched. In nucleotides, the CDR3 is TGTGCCAGCAGCTTAGCGGCTAGCGGGACTGAGCAGTTCTTC. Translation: CASSLAASGTEQFF.

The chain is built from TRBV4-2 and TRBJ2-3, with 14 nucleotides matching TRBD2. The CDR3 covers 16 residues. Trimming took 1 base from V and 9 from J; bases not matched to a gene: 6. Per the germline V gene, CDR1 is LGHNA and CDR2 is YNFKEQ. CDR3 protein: CASSQGEGLAGETQYF. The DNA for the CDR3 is TGTGCCAGCAGCCAAGGGGAGGGACTAGCGGGGGAGACGCAGTATTTT.

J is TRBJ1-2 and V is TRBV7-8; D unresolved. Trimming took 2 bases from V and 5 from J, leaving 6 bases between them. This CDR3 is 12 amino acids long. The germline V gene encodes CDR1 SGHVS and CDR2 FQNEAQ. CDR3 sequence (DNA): TGTGCCAGCAGCTTAAACCAATATGGCTACACCTTC. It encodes CASSLNQYGYTF. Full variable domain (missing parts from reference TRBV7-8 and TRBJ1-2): GAGVSQSPRYKVAKRGQDVALRCDPISGHVSLFWYQQALGQGPEFLTYFQNEAQLDKSGLPSDRFFAERPEGSVSTLKIQRTQQEDSAVYLCASSLNQYGYTFGSGTRLTVV.

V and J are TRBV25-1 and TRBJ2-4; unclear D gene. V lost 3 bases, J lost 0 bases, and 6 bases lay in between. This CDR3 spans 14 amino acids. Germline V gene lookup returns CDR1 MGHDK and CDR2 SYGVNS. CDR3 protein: CASSDQVAKNIQYF. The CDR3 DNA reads TGTGCCAGCAGTGATCAGGTAGCCAAAAACATTCAGTACTTC.

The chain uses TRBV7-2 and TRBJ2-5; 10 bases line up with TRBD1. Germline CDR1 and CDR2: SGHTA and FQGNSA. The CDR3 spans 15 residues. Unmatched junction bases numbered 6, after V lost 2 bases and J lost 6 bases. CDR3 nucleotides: TGTGCCAGCAGCTTATCTCCGGGACAGGGGAAGACCCAGTACTTC. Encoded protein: CASSLSPGQGKTQYF.

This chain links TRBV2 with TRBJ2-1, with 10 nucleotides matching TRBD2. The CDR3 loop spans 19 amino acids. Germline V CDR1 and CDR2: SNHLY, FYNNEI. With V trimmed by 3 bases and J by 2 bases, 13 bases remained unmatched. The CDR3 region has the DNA TGTGCCAGCAGTGAGAGCGGGGGGGCCTACTCTAAACCCTACAATGAGCAGTTCTTC. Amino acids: CASSESGGAYSKPYNEQFF.

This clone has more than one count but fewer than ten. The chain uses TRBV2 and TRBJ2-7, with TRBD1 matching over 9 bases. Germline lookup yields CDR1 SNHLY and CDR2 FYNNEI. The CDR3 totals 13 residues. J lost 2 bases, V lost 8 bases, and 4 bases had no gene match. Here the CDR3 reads CASGTGTAYEQYF. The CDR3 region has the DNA TGTGCCAGCGGGACAGGGACCGCCTACGAGCAGTACTTC. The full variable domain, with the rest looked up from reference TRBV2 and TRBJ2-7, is EPEVTQTPSHQVTQMGQEVILRCVPISNHLYFYWYRQILGQKVEFLVSFYNNEISEKSEIFDDQFSVERPDGSNFTLKIRSTKLEDSAMYFCASGTGTAYEQYFGPGTRLTVT.